A selection of T cell receptor beta chains follows, all from one sample in a study of Ad26.COV2.S vaccination and SARS-CoV-2 variants. This table comes from immunoSEQ multiplex PCR, and its TCRdb copy is limited to in-frame clones, with some not included. The table has some 250,000 clones, around 89% seen once. Material: peripheral blood, obtained in a trial of Ad26.COV2.S vaccine versus placebo. These receptors came from a person aged 18-65 years who received the Ad26.COV2.S COVID-19 vaccine or a placebo. Both conserved end residues are part of each CDR3. Each record gives: D gene, J gene, V gene, clone size, CDR3 protein, CDR3 DNA. The D gene is left open where the match is weak. Some rows mark clone size as missing; the rest say once, few, many or name a class of expanded clone.

D gene: NA
J gene: TRBJ1-3
V gene: TRBV5-6
clone size: NA
CDR3 protein: CASSSLRDGRSGNTIYF
CDR3 DNA: TGTGCCAGCAGCTCCCTCCGGGACGGAAGATCTGGAAACACCATATATTTT

D gene: TRBD1
J gene: TRBJ1-2
V gene: TRBV3-1/TRBV3-2
clone size: NA
CDR3 protein: CASSPGQGSGYTF
CDR3 DNA: TGTGCCAGCAGCCCGGGACAGGGGAGCGGCTACACCTTC

D gene: NA
J gene: TRBJ1-1
V gene: TRBV5-6
clone size: NA
CDR3 protein: CASSLGVRGGGVNTEAFF
CDR3 DNA: TGTGCCAGCAGCTTAGGTGTCCGGGGAGGAGGAGTGAACACTGAAGCTTTCTTT

D gene: NA
J gene: TRBJ2-1
V gene: TRBV11-3
clone size: NA
CDR3 protein: CASSLGIGYNEQFF
CDR3 DNA: TGTGCCAGCAGCTTAGGCATTGGGTACAATGAGCAGTTCTTC

D gene: NA
J gene: TRBJ1-4
V gene: TRBV10-1
clone size: once
CDR3 protein: CASSESTRGKLFF
CDR3 DNA: TGCGCCAGCAGTGAGTCAACCCGAGGAAAACTGTTTTTT

D gene: NA
J gene: TRBJ2-7
V gene: TRBV7-2
clone size: NA
CDR3 protein: CASSLVTGAYEQYF
CDR3 DNA: TGTGCCAGCAGCTTAGTAACCGGCGCTTACGAGCAGTACTTC

D gene: NA
J gene: TRBJ1-2
V gene: TRBV18
clone size: few
CDR3 protein: CASSQVGGNGYTF
CDR3 DNA: TGTGCCAGCTCACAGGTCGGGGGGAACGGCTACACCTTC

D gene: TRBD1
J gene: TRBJ2-7
V gene: TRBV5-6
clone size: NA
CDR3 protein: CASSLGGQGAAYEQYF
CDR3 DNA: TGTGCCAGCAGCTTAGGAGGACAGGGGGCCGCCTACGAGCAGTACTTC

D gene: NA
J gene: TRBJ1-1
V gene: TRBV6-2/TRBV6-3
clone size: NA
CDR3 protein: CASSFTLGQGLMNTEAFF
CDR3 DNA: TGTGCCAGCAGCTTCACCCTGGGGCAGGGCCTTATGAACACTGAAGCTTTCTTT

D gene: NA
J gene: TRBJ1-3
V gene: TRBV11-2
clone size: NA
CDR3 protein: CASSSTRGSGNTIYF
CDR3 DNA: TGTGCCAGCAGCTCTACCAGGGGCTCTGGAAACACCATATATTTT

D gene: NA
J gene: TRBJ2-7
V gene: TRBV29-1
clone size: once
CDR3 protein: CSVEEWSGTYEQYF
CDR3 DNA: TGCAGCGTTGAAGAGTGGTCCGGGACCTACGAGCAGTACTTC

D gene: TRBD1
J gene: TRBJ2-2
V gene: TRBV10-1
clone size: NA
CDR3 protein: CASSGDRGAAGELFF
CDR3 DNA: TGCGCCAGCAGTGGGGACAGGGGGGCAGCCGGGGAGCTGTTTTTT

D gene: NA
J gene: TRBJ2-3
V gene: TRBV7-2
clone size: NA
CDR3 protein: CASSLAVGTDTQYF
CDR3 DNA: TGTGCCAGCAGCTTAGCGGTGGGCACAGATACGCAGTATTTT

D gene: TRBD1
J gene: TRBJ2-7
V gene: TRBV11-2
clone size: NA
CDR3 protein: CASRSPGQGRYEQYF
CDR3 DNA: TGTGCCAGCAGATCTCCGGGACAGGGGAGGTACGAGCAGTACTTC